The following is a T cell receptor (beta chain) sequence with its context. The target antigen is unknown. The data were obtained in a study of CD8 T cells in ankylosing spondylitis. The study's findings and limits: Earlier work had already found some motif variants in reactive arthritis synovial fluid and blood.

TCRdb ran MiXCR on the 5' RACE reads and lists one entry per CDR3 protein. The sample lists 250,000 to 300,000 distinct CDR3 sequences, 18% occurring once. Between the trimmed V and J ends, which lost 4 bases and 10 bases, there was a span of 16 bases. The CDR3 has 14 residues. Looked up from germline, CDR1 is KGHDR and CDR2 is SFDVKD. This receptor was identified in a male donor with ankylosing spondylitis or in good health (not recorded which). This sequence joins TRBV24-1 and TRBJ2-1; no clear D. Input material: blood, either unsorted or a sorted T cell fraction (not recorded which). This chain's CDR3 is CATSDPSKRGEQFF. CDR3 nucleotide sequence: TGTGCCACCAGTGACCCATCAAAGCGAGGAGAGCAGTTCTTC.